The next 5 T cell receptor beta chains were all read from a single sample in a study of T-cell memory formation after mild COVID-19. TCRdb used MiXCR to reprocess the 5' RACE reads, holding one entry per CDR3 protein. This sample yields approximately 300,000 distinct CDR3 sequences, of which roughly 15% are seen a single time; roughly 22% belongs to the top ten. The sequenced material came from PBMCs or a T cell subset sorted from them (not recorded which). Receptors were obtained from a man aged 18 to 29 who had mild COVID-19 (a few samples of this study predate the infection). Cell type and time point are not known.

This clonotype has more than one count but fewer than ten. The chain couples TRBV6-1 to TRBJ2-1; D remains ambiguous. Deletions cut 5 bases from V and 8 bases from J, with 13 bases between. The CDR3 sequence is 13 residues long. The germline V gene has CDR1 MNHNS and CDR2 SASEGT. The CDR3 DNA reads TGTGCCAGCAGTAGGCTGGGGATGGATGAGCAGTTCTTC. Translation: CASSRLGMDEQFF.

DNA for the CDR3: TGTGCCAGCAGCTTAAGCGGGAGGGATCAGCCCCAGCATTTT. Amino acids: CASSLSGRDQPQHF. This chain uses TRBV7-8 with TRBJ1-5, with D hard to call. CDR1 is SGHVS, CDR2 FQNEAQ, per germline. The CDR3 is 14 residues long. Trimming cost V 2 bases and J 5 bases, with 10 bases left between them.

This clonotype was seen a handful of times. In DNA form, the CDR3 reads TGTGCCAGCACGTGGACCCTGTTCAATGAGCAGTTCTTC. Protein product: CASTWTLFNEQFF. V and J are TRBV6-2 or TRBV6-3 and TRBJ2-1; D ambiguous. This CDR3 contains 13 residues. Germline CDR1 is MNHEY and CDR2 is SVGEGT. The germline V and J ends were trimmed by 7 bases and 6 bases, with 13 bases remaining between them.

The rearrangement uses TRBV2 and TRBJ1-6; TRBD1 matches 7 bases. Losses at the gene ends were 9 bases for V and 7 bases for J; bases not matched to a gene: 9. The germline V gene encodes CDR1 SNHLY and CDR2 FYNNEI. CDR3 size: 14 residues. This CDR3 is CASKGGETNSPLHF. CDR3 sequence (DNA): TGTGCCAGTAAAGGGGGCGAAACGAATTCACCCCTCCACTTT. Combining the CDR3 with reference TRBV2 and TRBJ1-6 gives the whole variable domain EPEVTQTPSHQVTQMGQEVILRCVPISNHLYFYWYRQILGQKVEFLVSFYNNEISEKSEIFDDQFSVERPDGSNFTLKIRSTKLEDSAMYFCASKGGETNSPLHFGNGTRLTVT.

The rearrangement links TRBV9 to TRBJ2-3; 8 bases align to TRBD2. CDR3 length equals 15 residues. Germline V gives CDR1 SGDLS, CDR2 YYNGEE. V shed 6 bases and J 3 bases; nucleotides not matched to a gene: 9. In DNA, the CDR3 is TGTGCCAGCAACCCCGGGACTAGGTGGACAGATACGCAGTATTTT. This codes for CASNPGTRWTDTQYF. Full variable domain (rest looked up from reference TRBV9 and TRBJ2-3): DSGVTQTPKHLITATGQRVTLRCSPRSGDLSVYWYQQSLDQGLQFLIQYYNGEERAKGNILERFSAQQFPDLHSELNLSSLELGDSALYFCASNPGTRWTDTQYFGPGTRLTVL.